Listed here are 8 T cell receptor beta chains from one sample, sequenced in a study of regulatory T cells in long-lasting Graves disease. Time point of the sample: newly diagnosed GD, antithyroid drugs for less than 3 months. Construction of the TCR library relied on RNA isolated from PBMCs. Combining iRepertoire HTBI primers with Arm-PCR of CDR3 regions, the authors built TCR beta libraries. MiXCR, applied by TCRdb to the multiplex PCR reads, yields one record per CDR3 protein. The sample includes hundreds of thousands of distinct CDR3 sequences, approximately 12% seen only once; the top ten take over 7.5%. This same sample was also part of a study on T cells in Graves' hyperthyroidism and ophthalmopathy.

The source was peripheral blood mononuclear cells (PBMCs), collected at new diagnosis, from a patient treated with antithyroid drugs. The receptor set was obtained from a man aged 25 to 45 with Graves disease.

At least ten counts were recorded for this clonotype. This chain joins TRBV12-3 or TRBV12-4 and TRBJ2-7; D gene uncertain. The CDR3 loop spans 15 amino acids. The V end lost 5 bases, the J end lost 0 bases, and 14 bases lay between the germline ends. CDR3 DNA: TGTGCCAGCAGTAACCAAAGAGAAGCCTCCTACGAGCAGTACTTC. It yields the protein CASSNQREASYEQYF.

In its sample, this clonotype was seen a few times. This sequence is one base from a far larger clone and is likely a read error. The chain couples TRBV20-1 to TRBJ2-7, with D uncertain. Trimming shortened V by 4 bases and J by 7 bases, and 17 bases separated the two germline ends. The CDR3 runs to 13 residues. Germline loops: CDR1 DFQATT, CDR2 SNEGSKA (reference sequence). CDR3 in amino acids: CSAILSSYNEQYF. CDR3 in DNA: TGCAGTGCTATACTAAGCTCCTACAATGAGCAGTACTTC.

Many counts were recorded for this clonotype. The V gene is TRBV18, the J gene TRBJ2-1; D is perhaps TRBD1 or TRBD2 (5 bases each). V was cut by 4 bases and J by 6 bases, with 19 bases left in between. CDR1 and CDR2 (germline): KGHSH, LQKENI. This CDR3 has 16 amino acids. CDR3 bases: TGTGCCAGCTCACTCGCCCGGGACCGAGGGTTCAATGAGCAGTTCTTC. It translates to CASSLARDRGFNEQFF.

This clonotype was detected many times. This sequence joins TRBV12-3 or TRBV12-4 and TRBJ2-2; D unresolved. The V and J ends lost 5 bases and 2 bases respectively, with 9 bases between them. The CDR3 sequence is 14 residues long. The DNA for the CDR3 is TGTGCCAGCAGTACCCAGGTTAACACCGGGGAGCTGTTTTTT. This codes for CASSTQVNTGELFF.

The chain combines TRBV7-8 with TRBJ2-3; 7 bases fit TRBD2. This CDR3 has 16 residues. Per germline, CDR1 SGHVS and CDR2 FQNEAQ. With 1 base clipped from V and 3 bases from J, the junction kept 7 bases outside the gene matches. The CDR3, as DNA: TGTGCCAGCAGCTTAGAGGCCGGGAGGTTTACAGATACGCAGTATTTT. Amino acids: CASSLEAGRFTDTQYF.

Comments on this clonotype: Possible read error: a much larger clone is one base away. The rearrangement uses TRBV11-2 and TRBJ2-1; the D gene is possibly TRBD2 (6 bases). The CDR3 runs 12 residues. Per germline, CDR1 SGHAT and CDR2 FQNNGV. The CDR3 region has the DNA TGTTCCAGCAGCCCTAGATCCGGGGGGCAGTTCTTC. It is translated as CSSSPRSGGQFF.

In its sample, this clonotype was seen many times. The chain combines TRBV28 with TRBJ2-5, with D uncertain. The CDR3 covers 13 residues. Germline values: CDR1 MDHEN, CDR2 SYDVKM. V lost 2 bases and J lost 5, with 9 bases in between. Here the CDR3 DNA reads TGTGCCAGCAGTTTACAAAGCACCGAGACCCAGTACTTC. Translated, it gives CASSLQSTETQYF.

The chain is built from TRBV7-3 and TRBJ2-6, with D perhaps TRBD2 (6 bases). CDR1 SGHTA and CDR2 FQGTGA come from the germline V gene. This CDR3 region has 16 residues. Trimming pared 5 bases from V and 4 bases from J, leaving 15 bases between. The CDR3: CASSPAAGWGANVLTF. The CDR3 DNA reads TGTGCCAGCAGCCCCGCGGCGGGGTGGGGGGCCAACGTCCTGACTTTC. Drawing the rest from reference TRBV7-3 and TRBJ2-6, the complete variable domain is GAGVSQTPSNKVTEKGKYVELRCDPISGHTALYWYRQSLGQGPEFLIYFQGTGAADDSGLPNDRFFAVRPEGSVSTLKIQRTERGDSAVYLCASSPAAGWGANVLTFGAGSRLTVL.